The next 20 T cell receptor beta chains were all read from a single sample in a study of blood T cell repertoires in COVID-19. Sequencing used immunoSEQ multiplex PCR; TCRdb keeps in-frame clones, though not all of them. Here the sample spans around 200,000 clones, around nine tenths being singletons. Sequencing used peripheral blood. These receptors were obtained from a young woman who had recovered from COVID-19.

The V gene is TRBV6-2 or TRBV6-3, the J gene TRBJ1-1; D is unclear. The CDR3 contains 14 residues. Germline CDR1 reads MNHEY; CDR2 reads SVGEGT. V lost 2 bases and J 4 bases, leaving 11 bases between the germline ends. CDR3 sequence: CASSYMGGSTEAFF. The CDR3 nucleotides are TGTGCCAGCAGTTACATGGGAGGGAGCACTGAAGCTTTCTTT.

This clone was seen a single time. J is TRBJ1-5 and V is TRBV18; D perhaps matches TRBD1 (6 bases). Trimming stripped 6 bases from V and 3 bases from J, with 12 bases between. This CDR3 has 14 residues. Looked up from germline, CDR1 is KGHSH and CDR2 is LQKENI. The CDR3 coding sequence is TGTGCCAGCTCCCACTACAGGGACAATCAGCCCCAGCATTTT. It encodes CASSHYRDNQPQHF. The full variable domain, in which reference TRBV18 and TRBJ1-5 provide the parts outside the CDR3, is NAGVMQNPRHLVRRRGQEARLRCSPMKGHSHVYWYRQLPEEGLKFMVYLQKENIIDESGMPKERFSAEFPKEGPSILRIQQVVRGDSAAYFCASSHYRDNQPQHFGDGTRLSIL.

The chain couples TRBV2 to TRBJ2-2; 9 nucleotides line up with TRBD1. Looked up from germline, CDR1 is SNHLY and CDR2 is FYNNEI. Trimming cost V 8 bases and J 1 base; bases outside gene matches: 2. The CDR3 sequence is 14 residues long. The chain's CDR3 is CASLDRGNTGELFF. In nucleotides, the CDR3 is TGTGCCAGCTTGGACAGGGGGAACACCGGGGAGCTGTTTTTT.

The V and J genes are TRBV5-1 and TRBJ1-2; D remains ambiguous. The V gene's germline CDR1 is SGHRS and CDR2 YFSETQ. This CDR3 contains 14 residues. Trimming pared 0 bases from V and 0 bases from J, leaving 6 bases between. CDR3 residues: CASSLDKANYGYTF. CDR3 DNA: TGCGCCAGCAGCTTGGACAAAGCTAACTATGGCTACACCTTC.

The chain couples TRBV29-1 to TRBJ2-7, with 7 bases that match TRBD1. Germline CDR1 and CDR2: SQVTM and ANQGSEA. The CDR3 runs to 14 residues. Trimming removed 6 bases from V and 1 base from J; junction bases left unmatched: 9. This CDR3 is CSVSRGLGSYEQYF. CDR3 nucleotide sequence: TGCAGCGTATCTAGGGGGCTAGGGTCCTACGAGCAGTACTTC.

The chain is built from TRBV19 and TRBJ2-3; D not resolved. Germline V lookup: CDR1 LNHDA, CDR2 SQIVND (reference sequence). V lost 4 bases and J lost 2, with 7 bases in between. This CDR3 has 13 residues. CDR3 sequence reads: CASSSGLTDTQYF. The CDR3 nucleotides read TGTGCCAGTAGTAGCGGCCTCACAGATACGCAGTATTTT.

This sequence joins TRBV6-4 and TRBJ2-1; D gene unclear. The CDR3 sequence is 13 residues long. V lost 0 bases and J lost 9, with 9 bases in between. Germline values: CDR1 MRHNA, CDR2 SNTAGT. DNA of the CDR3: TGTGCCAGCAGTGACTCGACGGAGAGTGAGCAGTTCTTC. Amino acids: CASSDSTESEQFF.

The table lists this clone with a few counts. The CDR3, as DNA: TGTGCCAGCAGTTCCGGGACAGGGGTCAACGAGCAGTACTTC. Encoded protein: CASSSGTGVNEQYF. The chain joins TRBV27 to TRBJ2-7; 10 bases are shared with TRBD1. Germline V gene lookup returns CDR1 MNHEY and CDR2 SMNVEV (reference sequence). The CDR3 sequence is 14 residues long. Unmatched junction bases numbered 5, after V lost 4 bases and J lost 5 bases.

The J gene is TRBJ2-1, the V gene TRBV27, with TRBD2 matching 12 bases. Germline CDR1 is MNHEY and CDR2 is SMNVEV (reference sequence). The ends lost 2 bases at V and 6 bases at J; junction bases unmatched: 5. The CDR3 extends over 16 amino acids. CDR3: CASSLVGLAGFNEQFF. In nucleotides, the CDR3 is TGTGCCAGCAGTTTAGTAGGACTAGCGGGGTTCAATGAGCAGTTCTTC.

The rearrangement joins TRBV11-2 to TRBJ2-3; D is perhaps TRBD1 (6 bases). The CDR3 sequence is 19 residues long. The germline V gene encodes CDR1 SGHAT and CDR2 FQNNGV. The V end was cut by 0 bases, the J end by 0 bases, with 19 bases between. For the CDR3, the DNA is TGTGCCAGCAGCTTAGAACTTAAGGACAGACCGGCTAGCACAGATACGCAGTATTTT. Its translation: CASSLELKDRPASTDTQYF.

CDR3 sequence: CASSLPGSGNQPQHF. In DNA form, the CDR3 reads TGTGCCAGCAGCTTGCCAGGCTCGGGCAATCAGCCCCAGCATTTT. J is TRBJ1-5 and V is TRBV5-5; no reliable D call. Germline CDR1 SGHKS, CDR2 YYEKEE (reference sequence). The CDR3 consists of 15 residues. V was pared by 1 base and J by 2 bases, with 10 bases between.

This rearrangement joins TRBV7-2 to TRBJ2-5; D perhaps matches TRBD2 (7 bases). The CDR3 contains 15 residues. Germline V gene data show CDR1 as SGHTA and CDR2 as FQGNSA. V shed 6 bases and J shed 5 bases, with 19 bases lying between them. The CDR3 sequence: CASSLHGGPTETQYF. DNA of the CDR3: TGTGCCAGCAGTCTTCACGGGGGGCCGACGGAGACCCAGTACTTC.

The genes are TRBV6-6 and TRBJ1-5; D is perhaps TRBD1 (6 bases). Germline V gene data show CDR1 as MNHNY and CDR2 as SVGAGI (reference sequence). Trimming removed 7 bases at V and 5 bases at J, with 12 bases between. The CDR3 covers 13 residues. Written as DNA, the CDR3 is TGTGCCAGCACCTGGGGGGGCGATCAGCCCCAGCATTTT. It translates to CASTWGGDQPQHF.

This chain connects TRBV6-2 or TRBV6-3 to TRBJ2-4; 10 bases are shared with TRBD1. CDR3 length equals 20 residues. J was trimmed by 3 bases and V by 4 bases; bases with no gene match: 18. Germline values: CDR1 MNHEY, CDR2 SVGEGT. The CDR3 DNA reads TGTGCCAGCAGTTCCTTCACCCGGGACAGGGGATTTGGAGGCAAAAACATTCAGTACTTC. It specifies CASSSFTRDRGFGGKNIQYF.

This chain joins TRBV5-6 and TRBJ2-7; TRBD2 matches 7 bases. Germline CDR1 SGHDT, CDR2 YYEEEE. CDR3 size: 16 residues. V trimming: 3 bases; J trimming: 0 bases; junction bases outside the gene matches: 9. CDR3 region: CASSYLGGTDSYEQYV. The CDR3 nucleotides read TGTGCCAGCAGCTATTTGGGAGGGACGGACTCCTACGAGCAGTACGTC.

The chain employs TRBV3-1 (or the pseudogene TRBV3-2) and TRBJ2-3; possibly TRBD2 for D (7 bases). Germline V gene sequence: CDR1 LGHDT, CDR2 YNNKEL (reference sequence). V was cut by 3 bases and J by 2 bases, with 30 bases left in between. The CDR3 totals 21 residues. CDR3 amino acids: CASSHTPPLRGGPQDTDTQYF. CDR3 coding DNA: TGTGCCAGCAGCCACACGCCCCCTTTGCGCGGGGGCCCCCAAGACACAGATACGCAGTATTTT.

This clone was found once. The CDR3 DNA is TGCAGCGTTGCCGGGACTAGCGGGGGCCAAAACTACAATGAGCAGTTCTTC. Its protein is CSVAGTSGGQNYNEQFF. The chain uses TRBV29-1 and TRBJ2-1, with TRBD2 matching 14 bases. The germline gives CDR1 SQVTM, CDR2 ANQGSEA. V was pared by 4 bases and J by 3 bases, with 8 bases of the junction left unmatched. CDR3 length: 17 amino acids.

The chain has TRBV7-2 and TRBJ2-7, with D hard to call. This CDR3 spans 15 amino acids. Between the trimmed V and J ends, which lost 1 base and 0 bases, there was a span of 10 bases. The germline V gene has CDR1 SGHTA and CDR2 FQGNSA. The CDR3: CASSLESRNSYEQYF. CDR3 bases: TGTGCCAGCAGCTTAGAATCCAGGAACTCCTACGAGCAGTACTTC. Supplemented by reference TRBV7-2 and TRBJ2-7, the full variable domain reads GAGVSQSPSNKVTEKGKDVELRCDPISGHTALYWYRQSLGQGLEFLIYFQGNSAPDKSGLPSDRFSAERTGGSVSTLTIQRTQQEDSAVYLCASSLESRNSYEQYFGPGTRLTVT.

A few counts support this clone. This rearrangement joins TRBV2 to TRBJ2-2; 12 nucleotides line up with TRBD2. Germline lookup yields CDR1 SNHLY and CDR2 FYNNEI. CDR3 length equals 17 residues. V shed 7 bases, J shed 5 bases, and the junction held 11 bases outside the gene matches. The CDR3 coding sequence is TGTGCCAGCACTGGGACTAGCGGGCACTCGGTAACCGGGGAGCTGTTTTTT. As protein: CASTGTSGHSVTGELFF.

The rearrangement links TRBV4-1 to TRBJ2-5, with D possibly matching TRBD2 (6 bases). This CDR3 comprises 20 residues. V gave up 0 bases and J gave up 5 bases, with 28 bases separating them. Germline CDR1 MGHRA, CDR2 YSYEKL. CDR3 sequence: CASSQDPPEERADPVETQYF. The CDR3 DNA reads TGCGCCAGCAGCCAAGATCCCCCCGAGGAGCGGGCCGACCCGGTGGAGACCCAGTACTTC.